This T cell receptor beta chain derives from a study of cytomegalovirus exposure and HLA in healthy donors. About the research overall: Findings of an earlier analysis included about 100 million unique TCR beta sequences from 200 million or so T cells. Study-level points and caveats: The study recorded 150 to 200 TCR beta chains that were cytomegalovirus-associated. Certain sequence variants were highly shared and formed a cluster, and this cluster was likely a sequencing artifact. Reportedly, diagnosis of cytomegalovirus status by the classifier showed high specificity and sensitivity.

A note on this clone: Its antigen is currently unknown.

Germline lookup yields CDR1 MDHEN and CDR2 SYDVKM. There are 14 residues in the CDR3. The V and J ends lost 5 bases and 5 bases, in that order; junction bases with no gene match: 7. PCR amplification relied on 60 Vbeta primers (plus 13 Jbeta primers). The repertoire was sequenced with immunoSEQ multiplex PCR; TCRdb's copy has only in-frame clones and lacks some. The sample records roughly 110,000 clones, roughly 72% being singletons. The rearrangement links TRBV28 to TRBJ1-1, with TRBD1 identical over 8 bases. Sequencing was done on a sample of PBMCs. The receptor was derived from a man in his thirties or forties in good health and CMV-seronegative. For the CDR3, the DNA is TGTGCCAGCAGTCTCCGGACAGGGTGGACTGAAGCTTTCTTT. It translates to CASSLRTGWTEAFF.